Described below is a single T cell receptor beta chain sequence and its context. Its recognized antigen is unknown. No base-level quality is on record; no much larger clone is a single base apart. These data originate in a study of blood T cell repertoires in COVID-19 (dated by TCRdb to about 2020). Describing the broader study: The collaborator samples originated in the United States, Italy and Spain and spanned the acute and convalescent phases of COVID-19. The material from the prospective study consisted of cDNA or gDNA derived from T cells, B-cell-depleted T cells, or PBMCs. Deeply sampled blood TCRbeta repertoires from subjects exposed to, actively infected with, or recovered from COVID-19 were included in the dataset. A freely available public database, intended as a resource for researchers studying the immune response to SARS-CoV-2, is where the repertoires were released. The samples were drawn from two sources: the first 160 participants of the ongoing ImmuneRACE study, and fewer than 1,500 subjects contributed by 6 global collaborators. Nearly every sample came with metadata listing a de-identified subject ID, COVID-19 status, age in years and sex. Where available, HLA class I and class II types were taken from metadata supplied by the sample provider and were not determined by assay-based typing.

TCRbeta CDR3 regions were amplified from genomic DNA using the immunoSEQ Assay, a bias-controlled multiplex PCR. As for the original processing: The number of nucleated cells in each sample was estimated from the amplification of reference gene primers within the assay. To quantify the absolute abundance of each unique TCRbeta CDR3 rearrangement, sequence reads were collapsed and filtered. For each sample, productive Simpson clonality was calculated by taking the square root of Simpson's diversity index across productive rearrangements. TCRdb carries this immuneACCESS record with in-frame sequences only. Its versions omit some clonotypes, under half of them owing to an unresolved V gene in the studies checked, with the rest unexplained. V and J calls and clone size follow that table, whereas D and trimming were derived from the DNA. This sample comprises 150,000 to 200,000 clones, under 85% of them detected only once. The biggest ten clones account for 7.6% of the sample.

In Seattle, one collaborating source enrolled patients while the infection was active and tracked those patients longitudinally over the course of disease. Whole blood was collected in K2EDTA tubes by collaborating institutions according to the institutions' own protocols. Collaborator samples were shipped for TCRbeta analysis as frozen whole blood, isolated PBMCs, or DNA extracted from either sample type. General findings and caveats noted by the study authors: The amount of clinical and demographic metadata varied by source and participant and was provided uncurated.

Reading from cysteine to phenylalanine, the CDR3 counts 12 amino acids. Left in the record is the CDR3 DNA by itself, 36 bases read in frame from the first base. V was cut back by 5 bases and J by 3 bases, leaving a gap of 8 bases between them. CDR1 and CDR2, looked up from the germline V gene, are MDHEN and SYDVKM. Sequencing was performed on peripheral blood. The chain was built from TRBV28 and TRBJ2-7, with the D gene not clear enough to name. The receptor comes from a woman aged 70-85 years with COVID-19, enrolled during active disease. The sequenced DNA is TGTGCCAGCAGTGTTACTGACTACGAGCAGTACTTC. It specifies CASSVTDYEQYF.